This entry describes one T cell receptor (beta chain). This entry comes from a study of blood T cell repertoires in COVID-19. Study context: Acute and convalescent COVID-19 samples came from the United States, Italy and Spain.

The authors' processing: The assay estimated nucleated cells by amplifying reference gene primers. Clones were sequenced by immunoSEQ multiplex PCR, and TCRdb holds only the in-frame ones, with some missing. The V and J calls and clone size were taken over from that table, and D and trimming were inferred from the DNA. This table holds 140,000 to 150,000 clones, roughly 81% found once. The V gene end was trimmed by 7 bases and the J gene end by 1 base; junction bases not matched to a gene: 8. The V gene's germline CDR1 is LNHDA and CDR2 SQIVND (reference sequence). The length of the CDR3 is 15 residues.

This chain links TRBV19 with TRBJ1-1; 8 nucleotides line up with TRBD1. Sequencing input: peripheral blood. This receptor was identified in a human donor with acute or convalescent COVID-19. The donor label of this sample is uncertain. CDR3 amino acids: CASTLTGDGNTEAFF. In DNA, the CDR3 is TGTGCCAGTACCCTGACAGGGGATGGGAACACTGAAGCTTTCTTT.